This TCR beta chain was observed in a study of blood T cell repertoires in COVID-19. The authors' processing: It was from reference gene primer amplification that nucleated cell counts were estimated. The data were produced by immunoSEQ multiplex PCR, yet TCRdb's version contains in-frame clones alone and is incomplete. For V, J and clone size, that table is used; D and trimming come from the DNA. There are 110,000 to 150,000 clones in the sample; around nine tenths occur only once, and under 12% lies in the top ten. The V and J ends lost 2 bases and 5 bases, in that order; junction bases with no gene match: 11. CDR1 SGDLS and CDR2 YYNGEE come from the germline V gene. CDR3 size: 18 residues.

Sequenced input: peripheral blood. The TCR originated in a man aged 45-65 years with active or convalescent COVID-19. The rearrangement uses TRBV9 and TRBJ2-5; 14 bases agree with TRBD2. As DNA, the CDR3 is TGTGCCAGCAGCGTGGGACTAGCGGGAGAACGCTCTAGGGAGACCCAGTACTTC. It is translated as CASSVGLAGERSRETQYF.